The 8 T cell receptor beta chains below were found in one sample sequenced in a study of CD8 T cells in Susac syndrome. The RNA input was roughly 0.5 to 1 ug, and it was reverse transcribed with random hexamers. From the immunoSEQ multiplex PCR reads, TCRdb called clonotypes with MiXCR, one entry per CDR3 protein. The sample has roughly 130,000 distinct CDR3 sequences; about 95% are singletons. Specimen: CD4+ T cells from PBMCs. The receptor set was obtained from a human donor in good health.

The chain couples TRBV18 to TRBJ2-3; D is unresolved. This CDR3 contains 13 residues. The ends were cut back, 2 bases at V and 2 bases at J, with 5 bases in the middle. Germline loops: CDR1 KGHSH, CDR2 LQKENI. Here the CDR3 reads CASSPFDTDTQYF. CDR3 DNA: TGTGCCAGCTCACCATTCGACACAGATACGCAGTATTTT.

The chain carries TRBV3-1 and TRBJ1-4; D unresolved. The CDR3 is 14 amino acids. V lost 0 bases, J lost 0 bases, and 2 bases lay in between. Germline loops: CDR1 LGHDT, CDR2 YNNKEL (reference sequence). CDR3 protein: CASSQDATNEKLFF. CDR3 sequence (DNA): TGTGCCAGCAGCCAAGACGCAACTAATGAAAAACTGTTTTTT.

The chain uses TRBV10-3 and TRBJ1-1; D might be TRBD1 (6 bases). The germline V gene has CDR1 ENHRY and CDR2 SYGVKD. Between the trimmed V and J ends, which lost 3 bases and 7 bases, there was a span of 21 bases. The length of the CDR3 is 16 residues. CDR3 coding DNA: TGTGCCATCAGTGATGGGGGCGCGGTGTCCGGGCTTGAAGCTTTCTTT. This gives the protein CAISDGGAVSGLEAFF.

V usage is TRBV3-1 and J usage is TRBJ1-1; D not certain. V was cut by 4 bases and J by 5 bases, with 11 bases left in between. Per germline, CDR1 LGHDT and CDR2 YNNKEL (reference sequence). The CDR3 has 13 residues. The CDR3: CASSLLRSTEAFF. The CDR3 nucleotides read TGTGCCAGCAGCCTACTGAGATCAACTGAAGCTTTCTTT.

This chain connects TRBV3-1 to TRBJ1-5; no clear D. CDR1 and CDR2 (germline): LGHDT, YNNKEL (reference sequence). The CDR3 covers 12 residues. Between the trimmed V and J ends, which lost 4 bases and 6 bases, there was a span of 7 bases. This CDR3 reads CASSLRGQPQHF. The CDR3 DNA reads TGTGCCAGCAGCCTACGCGGTCAGCCCCAGCATTTT.

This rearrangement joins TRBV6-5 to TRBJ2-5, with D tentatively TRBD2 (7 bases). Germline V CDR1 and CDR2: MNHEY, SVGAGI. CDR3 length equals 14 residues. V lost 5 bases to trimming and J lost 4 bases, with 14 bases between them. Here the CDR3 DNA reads TGTGCCAGCAGTACGGGTGGGGGGGCAGAGACCCAGTACTTC. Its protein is CASSTGGGAETQYF.

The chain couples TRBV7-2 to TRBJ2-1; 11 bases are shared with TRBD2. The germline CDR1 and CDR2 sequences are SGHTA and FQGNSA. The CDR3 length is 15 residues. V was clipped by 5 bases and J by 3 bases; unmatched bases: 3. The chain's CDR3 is CASSRTSGFYNEQFF. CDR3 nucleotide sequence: TGTGCCAGCAGCCGGACTAGCGGGTTCTACAATGAGCAGTTCTTC.

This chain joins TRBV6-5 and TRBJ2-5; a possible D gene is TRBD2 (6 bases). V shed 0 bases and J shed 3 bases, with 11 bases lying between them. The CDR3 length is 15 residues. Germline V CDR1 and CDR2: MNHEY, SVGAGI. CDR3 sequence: CASSYSSTGEETQYF. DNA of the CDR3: TGTGCCAGCAGTTACTCGAGTACGGGAGAAGAGACCCAGTACTTC.